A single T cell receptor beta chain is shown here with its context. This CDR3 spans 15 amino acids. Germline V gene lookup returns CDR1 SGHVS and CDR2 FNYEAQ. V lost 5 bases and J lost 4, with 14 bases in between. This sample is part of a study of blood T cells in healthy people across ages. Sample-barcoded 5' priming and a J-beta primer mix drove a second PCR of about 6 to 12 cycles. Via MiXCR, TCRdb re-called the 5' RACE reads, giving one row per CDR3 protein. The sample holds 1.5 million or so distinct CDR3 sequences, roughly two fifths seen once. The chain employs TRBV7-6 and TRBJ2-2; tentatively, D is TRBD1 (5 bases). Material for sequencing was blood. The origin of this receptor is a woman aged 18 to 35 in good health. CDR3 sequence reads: CASSPHQGSTGELFF. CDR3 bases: TGTGCCAGCAGCCCCCATCAGGGAAGCACCGGGGAGCTGTTTTTT. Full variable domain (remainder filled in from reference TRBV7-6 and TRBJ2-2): GAGVSQSPRYKVTKRGQDVALRCDPISGHVSLYWYRQALGQGPEFLTYFNYEAQQDKSGLPNDRFSAERPEGSISTLTIQRTEQRDSAMYRCASSPHQGSTGELFFGEGSRLTVL.